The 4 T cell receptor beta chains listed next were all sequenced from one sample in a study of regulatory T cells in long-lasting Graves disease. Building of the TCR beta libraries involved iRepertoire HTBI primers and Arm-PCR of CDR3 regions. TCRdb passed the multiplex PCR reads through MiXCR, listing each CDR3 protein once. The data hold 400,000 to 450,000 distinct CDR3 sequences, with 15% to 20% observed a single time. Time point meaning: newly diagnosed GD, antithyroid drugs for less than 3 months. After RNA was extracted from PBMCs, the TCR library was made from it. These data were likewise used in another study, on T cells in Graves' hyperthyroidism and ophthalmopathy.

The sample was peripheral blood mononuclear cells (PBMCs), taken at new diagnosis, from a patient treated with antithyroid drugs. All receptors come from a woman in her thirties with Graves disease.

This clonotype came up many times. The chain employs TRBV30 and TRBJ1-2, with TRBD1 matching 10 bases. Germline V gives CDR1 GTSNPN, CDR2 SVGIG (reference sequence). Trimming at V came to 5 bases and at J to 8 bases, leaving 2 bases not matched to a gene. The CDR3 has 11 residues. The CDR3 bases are TGTGCCTGGGGGACAGGGGTCGGCTACACCTTC. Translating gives CAWGTGVGYTF.

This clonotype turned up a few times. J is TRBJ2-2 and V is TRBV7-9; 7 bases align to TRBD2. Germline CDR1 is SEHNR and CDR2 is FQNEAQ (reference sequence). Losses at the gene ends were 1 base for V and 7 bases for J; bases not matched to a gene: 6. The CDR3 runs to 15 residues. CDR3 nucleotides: TGTGCCAGCAGCTTAGATCTGCGGGAGTTCGGGGAGCTGTTTTTT. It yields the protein CASSLDLREFGELFF. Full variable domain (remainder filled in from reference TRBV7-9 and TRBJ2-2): DTGVSQNPRHKITKRGQNVTFRCDPISEHNRLYWYRQTLGQGPEFLTYFQNEAQLEKSRLLSDRFSAERPKGSFSTLEIQRTEQGDSAMYLCASSLDLREFGELFFGEGSRLTVL.

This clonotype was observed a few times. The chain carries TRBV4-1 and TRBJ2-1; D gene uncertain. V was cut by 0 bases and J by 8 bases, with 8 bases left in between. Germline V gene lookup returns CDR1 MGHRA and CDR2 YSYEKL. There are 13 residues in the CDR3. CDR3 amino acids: CASSQDGNYEQFF. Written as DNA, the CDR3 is TGCGCCAGCAGCCAAGATGGGAACTATGAGCAGTTCTTC.

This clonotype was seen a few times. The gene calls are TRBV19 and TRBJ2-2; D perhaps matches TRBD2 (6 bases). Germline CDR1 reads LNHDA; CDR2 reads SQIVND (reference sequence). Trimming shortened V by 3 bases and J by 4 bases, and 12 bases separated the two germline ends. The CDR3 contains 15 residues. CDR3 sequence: CASSIPRRGTGELFF. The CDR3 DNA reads TGTGCCAGTAGTATTCCCAGGAGGGGCACCGGGGAGCTGTTTTTT.